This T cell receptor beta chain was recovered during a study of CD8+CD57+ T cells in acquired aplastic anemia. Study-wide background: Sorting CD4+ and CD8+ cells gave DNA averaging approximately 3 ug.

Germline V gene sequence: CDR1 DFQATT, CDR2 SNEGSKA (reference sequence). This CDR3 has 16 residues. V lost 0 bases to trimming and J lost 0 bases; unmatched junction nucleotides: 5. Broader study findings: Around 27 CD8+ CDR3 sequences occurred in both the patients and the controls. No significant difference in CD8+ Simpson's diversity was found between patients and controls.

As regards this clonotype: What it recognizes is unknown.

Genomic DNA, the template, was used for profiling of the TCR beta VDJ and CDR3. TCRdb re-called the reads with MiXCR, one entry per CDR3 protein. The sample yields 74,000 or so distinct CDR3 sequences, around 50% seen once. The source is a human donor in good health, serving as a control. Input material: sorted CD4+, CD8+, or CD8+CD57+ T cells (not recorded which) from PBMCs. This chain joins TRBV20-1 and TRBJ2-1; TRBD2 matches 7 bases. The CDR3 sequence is CSARDRGGSSYNEQFF. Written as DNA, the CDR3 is TGCAGTGCTAGAGATCGGGGCGGGAGCTCCTACAATGAGCAGTTCTTC.